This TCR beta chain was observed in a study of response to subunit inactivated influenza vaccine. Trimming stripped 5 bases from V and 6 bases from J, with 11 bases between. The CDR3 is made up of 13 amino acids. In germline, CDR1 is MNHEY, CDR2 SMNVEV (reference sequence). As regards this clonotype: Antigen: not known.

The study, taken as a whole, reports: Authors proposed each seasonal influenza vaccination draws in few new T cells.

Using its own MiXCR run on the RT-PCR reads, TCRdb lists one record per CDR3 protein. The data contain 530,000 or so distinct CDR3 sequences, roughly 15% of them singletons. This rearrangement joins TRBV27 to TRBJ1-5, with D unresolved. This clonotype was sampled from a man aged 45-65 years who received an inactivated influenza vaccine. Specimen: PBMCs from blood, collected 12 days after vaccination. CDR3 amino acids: CASSASGGQPQHF. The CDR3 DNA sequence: TGTGCCAGCAGTGCTTCCGGAGGTCAGCCCCAGCATTTT.